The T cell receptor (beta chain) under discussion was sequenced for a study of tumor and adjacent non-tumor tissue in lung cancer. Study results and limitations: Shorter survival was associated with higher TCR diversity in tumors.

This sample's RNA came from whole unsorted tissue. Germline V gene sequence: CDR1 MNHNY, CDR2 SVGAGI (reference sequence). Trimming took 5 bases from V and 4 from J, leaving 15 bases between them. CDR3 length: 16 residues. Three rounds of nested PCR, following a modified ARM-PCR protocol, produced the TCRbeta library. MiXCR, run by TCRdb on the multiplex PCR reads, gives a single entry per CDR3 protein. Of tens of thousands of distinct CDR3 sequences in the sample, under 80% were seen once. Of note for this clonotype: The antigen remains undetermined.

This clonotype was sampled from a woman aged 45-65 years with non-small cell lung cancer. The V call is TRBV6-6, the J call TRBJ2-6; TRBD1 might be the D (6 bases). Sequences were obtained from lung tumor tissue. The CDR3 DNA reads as TGTGCCAGCAGTGTTACAGGGAGCTCAGGGGCCAACGTCCTGACTTTC. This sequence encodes CASSVTGSSGANVLTF.